This entry describes one TCR beta chain. Its specificity is not known. These data are taken from a study of cytomegalovirus exposure and HLA in healthy donors. Study background: Of 300 to 450 genotyped donors, more than 70% clustered with self-reported Caucasian donors. Findings of the study overall: Researchers counted 150 to 200 TCR beta chains as cytomegalovirus-associated. Reportedly, a later analysis found an Asian-associated ancestry cluster had fewer N-insertions than the roughly 670-donor mean.

A multiplex PCR was run with 60 Vbeta primers and 13 Jbeta primers. This table comes from immunoSEQ multiplex PCR, and its TCRdb copy is limited to in-frame clones, with some not included. The table lists roughly 160,000 clones, 70% to 90% of them singletons. The V and J ends lost 7 bases and 0 bases respectively, with 9 bases between them. Germline V gives CDR1 LGHNA, CDR2 YNFKEQ. The CDR3 extends over 13 amino acids. The chain uses TRBV4-2 and TRBJ1-1; tentative D call: TRBD1 (5 bases). The sequencing sample was made of PBMCs. The TCR was taken from a man between 25 and 39 years old in good health and CMV-seropositive. CDR3 amino acids: CASKRGVNTEAFF. CDR3 coding DNA: TGTGCCAGCAAACGGGGGGTGAACACTGAAGCTTTCTTT.